This T cell receptor beta chain was sequenced during a study of cytomegalovirus exposure and HLA in healthy donors. About the study: Earlier results showed approximately 120 million unique TCR beta sequences derived from roughly 180 million T cells.

Findings of the study overall: The dataset shows that most TCR sequences were rare, while some public TCRs occurred in many donors. Presence/absence analyses rested on an assumption that sequencing depth was roughly uniform across donors.

There are a few counts of this clone. Its antigen is currently unknown. A junction end diverges from the germline sequence, so it may reflect a read error. The PCR had 60 Vbeta and 13 Jbeta primers. Assay: immunoSEQ multiplex PCR; the TCRdb copy retains only in-frame clones and omits some. This table holds about 190,000 clones, around 79% found once. Germline CDR1 SEHNR, CDR2 FQNEAQ (reference sequence). This CDR3 contains 18 residues. The sequenced sample consisted of PBMCs. The rearrangement uses TRBV7-9 and TRBJ1-4; tentative D call: TRBD1 (5 bases). The TCR was taken from a woman between 18 and 30 years old in good health and CMV-seronegative. CDR3 coding DNA: TGTTCCAGCAGCCCAAGAGTAACCACGACGCAGGGACTTCAAAAACTGTTTTTT. Its protein product is CSSSPRVTTTQGLQKLFF.